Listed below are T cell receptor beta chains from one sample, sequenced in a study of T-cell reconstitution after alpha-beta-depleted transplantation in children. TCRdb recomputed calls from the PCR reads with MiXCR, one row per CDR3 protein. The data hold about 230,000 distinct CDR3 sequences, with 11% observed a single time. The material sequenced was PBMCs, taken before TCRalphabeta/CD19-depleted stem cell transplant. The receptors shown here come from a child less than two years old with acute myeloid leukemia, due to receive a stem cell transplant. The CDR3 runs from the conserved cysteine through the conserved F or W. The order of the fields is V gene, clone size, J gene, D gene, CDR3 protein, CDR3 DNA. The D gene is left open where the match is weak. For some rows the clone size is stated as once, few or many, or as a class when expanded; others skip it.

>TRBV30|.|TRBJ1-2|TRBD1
CAWSTKTGRYYGYTF
TGTGCCTGGAGTACCAAGACAGGGAGGTATTATGGCTACACCTTC
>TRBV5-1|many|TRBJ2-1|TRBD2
CASSFRTSGGRINEQFF
TGCGCCAGCAGCTTCAGGACTAGCGGGGGTAGAATCAATGAGCAGTTCTTC
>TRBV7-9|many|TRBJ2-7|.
CASSFDARPSEQYF
TGTGCCAGCAGCTTCGACGCCAGACCCTCCGAGCAGTACTTC
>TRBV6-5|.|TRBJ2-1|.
CASSYSAGSYNEQFF
TGTGCCAGCAGTTACTCGGCTGGATCCTACAATGAGCAGTTCTTC
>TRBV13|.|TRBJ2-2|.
CASSLGGSPELFF
TGTGCCAGCAGCTTAGGGGGATCTCCGGAGCTGTTTTTT
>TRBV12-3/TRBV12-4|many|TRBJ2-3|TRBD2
CASSAETSGYTDTQYF
TGTGCCAGCAGTGCCGAGACTAGCGGGTACACAGATACGCAGTATTTT
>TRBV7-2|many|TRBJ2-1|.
CASSPRPEWDEQFF
TGTGCCAGCAGCCCACGACCCGAATGGGATGAGCAGTTCTTC
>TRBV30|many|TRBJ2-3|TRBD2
CAWSVLASGGTDTQYF
TGTGCCTGGAGTGTATTGGCTAGCGGGGGCACAGATACGCAGTATTTT
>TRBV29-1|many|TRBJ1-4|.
CSGYTTNEKLFF
TGCAGCGGATACACAACTAATGAAAAACTGTTTTTT
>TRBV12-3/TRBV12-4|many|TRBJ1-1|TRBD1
CASSPTGLEAFF
TGTGCCAGCAGCCCGACAGGGTTGGAAGCTTTCTTT
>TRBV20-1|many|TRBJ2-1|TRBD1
CSAGQRRYNEQFF
TGCAGTGCGGGACAGAGAAGATACAATGAGCAGTTCTTC
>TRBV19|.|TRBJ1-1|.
CASKPFTNTEAFF
TGTGCCAGTAAGCCGTTTACGAACACTGAAGCTTTCTTT
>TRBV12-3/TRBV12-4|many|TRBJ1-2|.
CASSYGNYGYTF
TGTGCCAGCAGTTACGGAAACTATGGCTACACCTTC
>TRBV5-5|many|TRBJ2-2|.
CASSLFAGNTGELFF
TGTGCCAGCAGCTTATTCGCAGGGAACACCGGGGAGCTGTTTTTT
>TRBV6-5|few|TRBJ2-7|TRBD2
CASSYEREGYEQYF
TGTGCCAGCAGTTACGAGCGGGAGGGATACGAGCAGTACTTC
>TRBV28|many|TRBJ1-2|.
CASSSFGGNYGYTF
TGTGCCAGCAGTTCGTTCGGGGGTAACTATGGCTACACCTTC
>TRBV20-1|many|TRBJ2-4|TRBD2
CSARTSGRNIQYF
TGCAGTGCACGGACTAGCGGGAGGAACATTCAGTACTTC
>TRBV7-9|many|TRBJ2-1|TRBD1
CASTSLRDRVNEQFF
TGTGCCAGCACCTCTCTCCGGGACAGGGTTAATGAGCAGTTCTTC
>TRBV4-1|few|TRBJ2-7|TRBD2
CASSQALFIGRAGRGEQYF
TGCGCCAGCAGCCAGGCCCTATTCATCGGGAGGGCCGGGAGAGGCGAGCAGTACTTC
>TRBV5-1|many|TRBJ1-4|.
CASSLEGVLDEKLFF
TGCGCCAGCAGCTTGGAGGGGGTTTTGGATGAAAAACTGTTTTTT
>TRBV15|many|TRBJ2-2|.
CATSREKMGNTGELFF
TGTGCCACCAGCAGAGAGAAGATGGGGAACACCGGGGAGCTGTTTTTT
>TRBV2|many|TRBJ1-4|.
CASRLEGKGEKLFF
TGTGCCAGCCGCCTCGAGGGGAAGGGTGAAAAACTGTTTTTT
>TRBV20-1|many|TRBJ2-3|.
CSARALGTSTDTQYF
TGCAGTGCTAGGGCCCTCGGGACTAGCACAGATACGCAGTATTTT
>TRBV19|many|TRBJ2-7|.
CASSRTTLSYEQYF
TGTGCCAGTAGTAGGACTACCCTCTCCTACGAGCAGTACTTC
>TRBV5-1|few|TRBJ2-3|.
CASSWGLRGLRTDTQYF
TGCGCCAGCAGCTGGGGGTTACGGGGGCTCCGCACAGATACGCAGTATTTT
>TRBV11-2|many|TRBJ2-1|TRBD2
CASSHRLASGNEQFF
TGTGCCAGCAGCCACCGACTAGCCTCCGGGAATGAGCAGTTCTTC
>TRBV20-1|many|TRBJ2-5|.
CSAGGTNLGRQETQYF
TGCAGTGCTGGGGGGACGAACCTGGGGCGCCAAGAGACCCAGTACTTC
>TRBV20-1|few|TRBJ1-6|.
CSAEQISPLHF
TGCAGTGCGGAACAGATTTCACCCCTCCACTTT
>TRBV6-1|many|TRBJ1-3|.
CASSAGVYSGNTIYF
TGTGCCAGCAGTGCAGGAGTCTACTCTGGAAACACCATATATTTT
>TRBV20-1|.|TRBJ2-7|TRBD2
CSAPGLAGGYEQYF
TGCAGTGCTCCGGGACTAGCGGGAGGGTACGAGCAGTACTTC
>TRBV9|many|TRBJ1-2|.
CASSPSSTGGYTF
TGTGCCAGCAGCCCCTCGTCTACCGGTGGCTACACCTTC
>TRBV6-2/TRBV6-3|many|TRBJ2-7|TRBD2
CASSYGLAHSYEQYF
TGTGCCAGCAGTTACGGACTAGCGCACTCCTACGAGCAGTACTTC
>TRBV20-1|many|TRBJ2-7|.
CSARNIKLTYEQYF
TGCAGTGCTAGGAACATAAAACTCACCTACGAGCAGTACTTC
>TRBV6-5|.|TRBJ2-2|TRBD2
CASSWIAGGPDTGELFF
TGTGCCAGCAGTTGGATAGCGGGGGGGCCTGACACCGGGGAGCTGTTTTTT
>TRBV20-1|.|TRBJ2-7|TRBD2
CSAGTSGYSYEQYF
TGCAGTGCTGGAACTAGCGGTTACTCCTACGAGCAGTACTTC
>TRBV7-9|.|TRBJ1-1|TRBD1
CASSFPTGSPGTEAFF
TGTGCCAGCAGCTTTCCGACAGGGTCTCCGGGAACTGAAGCTTTCTTT
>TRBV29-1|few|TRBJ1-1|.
CSVLEGEGPGNTEAFF
TGCAGCGTCTTAGAGGGAGAGGGGCCGGGAAACACTGAAGCTTTCTTT
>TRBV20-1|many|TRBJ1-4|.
CSAREGTRGDEKLFF
TGCAGTGCTAGAGAAGGGACCCGAGGGGATGAAAAACTGTTTTTT
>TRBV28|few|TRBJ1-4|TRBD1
CASSPQQGKMTSGTNEKLFF
TGTGCCAGCAGTCCACAACAGGGGAAGATGACTTCGGGAACTAATGAAAAACTGTTTTTT
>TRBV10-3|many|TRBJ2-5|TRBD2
CAISSGREETQYF
TGTGCCATCAGTAGCGGGAGGGAAGAGACCCAGTACTTC
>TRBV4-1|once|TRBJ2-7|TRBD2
CASSQDDGRSYEQYF
TGCGCCAGCAGCCAAGACGACGGGAGGTCCTACGAGCAGTACTTC
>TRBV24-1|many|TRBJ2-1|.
CATSDLTRAGRNEQFF
TGTGCCACCAGTGATTTGACGCGGGCAGGCAGGAATGAGCAGTTCTTC
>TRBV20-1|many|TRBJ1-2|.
CSAPRGGYGYTF
TGCAGTGCTCCCAGGGGAGGCTATGGCTACACCTTC
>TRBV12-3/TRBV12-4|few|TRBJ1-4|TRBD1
CASSLAQGNEKLFF
TGTGCCAGCAGTTTAGCACAGGGGAATGAAAAACTGTTTTTT
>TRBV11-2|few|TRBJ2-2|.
CASSLGTGLQVYTGELFF
TGTGCCAGCAGCTTAGGGACCGGGCTCCAAGTATACACCGGGGAGCTGTTTTTT
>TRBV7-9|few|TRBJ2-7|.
CASSSTGTSYEQYF
TGTGCCAGCAGCTCAACAGGAACCTCCTACGAGCAGTACTTC
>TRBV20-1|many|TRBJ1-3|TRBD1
CSARDRTGTRNTIYF
TGCAGTGCTAGAGATCGGACAGGGACAAGAAACACCATATATTTT
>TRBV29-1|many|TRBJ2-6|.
CSVHSGANVLTF
TGCAGCGTCCACTCTGGGGCCAACGTCCTGACTTTC
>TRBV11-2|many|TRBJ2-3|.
CASSFSIATDTQYF
TGTGCCAGCAGCTTTTCCATTGCCACAGATACGCAGTATTTT
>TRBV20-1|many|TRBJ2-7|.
CSARLPRTYEQYF
TGCAGTGCTAGACTACCGCGAACCTACGAGCAGTACTTC
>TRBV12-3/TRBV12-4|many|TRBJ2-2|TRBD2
CASRWTSLTGELFF
TGTGCCAGCAGGTGGACTAGCCTCACCGGGGAGCTGTTTTTT
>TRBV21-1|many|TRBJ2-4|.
CASSEGSASSKNIQYF
TGTGCCAGCAGCGAAGGGTCCGCCTCCTCCAAAAACATTCAGTACTTC
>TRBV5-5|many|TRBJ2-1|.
CASSLYPMGSFVGNEQFF
TGTGCCAGCAGCTTGTACCCCATGGGCTCCTTCGTGGGAAATGAGCAGTTCTTC
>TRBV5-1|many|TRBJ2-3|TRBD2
CASDPGGTDTQYF
TGCGCCAGCGACCCCGGGGGGACAGATACGCAGTATTTT